Following are 19 T cell receptor beta chains from one sample sequenced in a study of T-cell memory formation after mild COVID-19. TCRdb reprocessed the 5' RACE reads with MiXCR, giving one entry per CDR3 protein. The table includes about 310,000 distinct CDR3 sequences, less than 20% detected once. Sample: PBMCs or a T cell subset sorted from them (not recorded which). The receptors were gathered from a man aged 18 to 29 who had mild COVID-19 (a few samples of this study predate the infection). Cell type and time point are not known.

The chain recombines TRBV6-1 with TRBJ2-5; D is ambiguous. Germline V gene sequence: CDR1 MNHNS, CDR2 SASEGT. Trimming stripped 5 bases from V and 7 bases from J, with 20 bases between. The CDR3 extends over 15 amino acids. CDR3 sequence (DNA): TGTGCCAGCAGTCCTTCCCGGATGGGCTCGGGGACCCAGTACTTC. The encoded protein is CASSPSRMGSGTQYF.

The chain carries TRBV10-2 and TRBJ2-3, with 13 bases lining up with TRBD2. The CDR3 spans 15 residues. V lost 8 bases to trimming and J lost 2 bases; unmatched junction nucleotides: 4. Germline CDR1 WSHSY, CDR2 SAAADI. The CDR3 coding sequence is TGCGCCAGCGGGGGACTAGCGGGGATCACAGATACGCAGTATTTT. Translated, it gives CASGGLAGITDTQYF.

This chain links TRBV7-9 with TRBJ1-1; TRBD1 agrees at 7 bases. The germline CDR1 and CDR2 sequences are SEHNR and FQNEAQ (reference sequence). J was trimmed by 1 base and V by 0 bases; bases with no gene match: 8. There are 17 residues in the CDR3. CDR3 nucleotides: TGTGCCAGCAGCTTAGCTACCCGGGACAGCGCGAACACTGAAGCTTTCTTT. Its protein is CASSLATRDSANTEAFF. The complete variable domain, with remaining parts taken from reference TRBV7-9 and TRBJ1-1, reads DTGVSQNPRHKITKRGQNVTFRCDPISEHNRLYWYRQTLGQGPEFLTYFQNEAQLEKSRLLSDRFSAERPKGSFSTLEIQRTEQGDSAMYLCASSLATRDSANTEAFFGQGTRLTVV.

This clonotype was recorded many times. The J gene is TRBJ2-1, the V gene TRBV10-3; weak D call: TRBD1 (6 bases). The CDR3 spans 13 residues. Trimming left V 8 bases short and J 7 bases short, with 15 bases between. CDR1 ENHRY and CDR2 SYGVKD come from the germline V gene. The CDR3 DNA reads as TGTGCCATCGGGGAACGGCAGGGGAATGAGCAGTTCTTC. It yields the protein CAIGERQGNEQFF.

The sample holds a few counts of this clonotype. The V and J genes are TRBV7-3 and TRBJ2-7; D is uncertain. V lost 2 bases and J 9 bases, leaving 23 bases between the germline ends. CDR3 length equals 16 residues. From germline, CDR1 is SGHTA and CDR2 FQGTGA. CDR3 region: CASSLDPADPPVVQYF. DNA for the CDR3: TGTGCCAGCAGCTTAGATCCGGCTGACCCGCCTGTGGTGCAGTACTTC.

This rearrangement joins TRBV29-1 to TRBJ2-5, with a possible D match to TRBD1 (5 bases). This CDR3 spans 12 amino acids. V shed 5 bases and J shed 0 bases, with 7 bases lying between them. The V gene's germline CDR1 is SQVTM and CDR2 ANQGSEA. CDR3 sequence reads: CSVQGNQETQYF. The CDR3 nucleotides read TGCAGCGTTCAGGGAAACCAAGAGACCCAGTACTTC.

This clonotype was recorded a few times. V gene TRBV24-1 combines with J gene TRBJ2-1, with TRBD2 identical over 7 bases. The CDR3 covers 15 residues. V gave up 4 bases and J gave up 5 bases; unmatched junction bases: 7. Germline CDR1 KGHDR, CDR2 SFDVKD. CDR3 bases: TGTGCCACCAGTGACGGACTAGGAACAAACAATGAGCAGTTCTTC. Encoded protein: CATSDGLGTNNEQFF.

The rearrangement joins TRBV5-6 to TRBJ2-3; TRBD1 or TRBD2 may be the D gene (5 bases each). V shed 4 bases and J shed 5 bases, with 17 bases lying between them. The CDR3 extends over 15 amino acids. CDR1 and CDR2 from the germline V gene are SGHDT and YYEEEE. The CDR3 here is CASSPPWPRGDTQYF. Here the CDR3 DNA reads TGTGCCAGCAGCCCGCCATGGCCGAGGGGAGATACGCAGTATTTT.

This clonotype has just a few counts. The V and J genes are TRBV12-3 or TRBV12-4 and TRBJ1-6; D gene unclear. V shed 9 bases and J shed 8 bases, with 11 bases lying between them. This CDR3 has 12 residues. The CDR3 reads CARLQGDSPLHF. The CDR3 DNA sequence: TGTGCCAGGTTACAAGGTGATTCACCCCTCCACTTT.

This clonotype was observed a few times. This chain connects TRBV14 to TRBJ2-3; 11 bases fit TRBD2. From germline, CDR1 is SGHDN and CDR2 FVKESK. The J segment lost 2 bases and the V segment lost 1 base, leaving 2 bases of the junction unmatched. This CDR3 comprises 16 residues. The CDR3: CASSQVAGGFTDTQYF. For the CDR3, the DNA is TGTGCCAGCAGCCAAGTAGCGGGGGGGTTCACAGATACGCAGTATTTT.

This clonotype was seen many times. The V call is TRBV4-3, the J call TRBJ2-5, with TRBD1 matching over 9 bases. J lost 4 bases, V lost 1 base, and 4 bases had no gene match. This CDR3 comprises 15 residues. Germline V lookup: CDR1 LGHNA, CDR2 YSLEER. DNA of the CDR3: TGCGCCAGCAGCCAAGTGCCGGGACAGGGAGAGACCCAGTACTTC. It is translated as CASSQVPGQGETQYF.

The V call is TRBV9, the J call TRBJ1-2; D is perhaps TRBD1 (5 bases). Germline V CDR1 and CDR2: SGDLS, YYNGEE. CDR3 length: 16 residues. V was pared by 5 bases and J by 3 bases, with 20 bases between. CDR3 region: CASSYSPGDGDYGYTF. Written as DNA, the CDR3 is TGTGCCAGCAGTTATAGCCCCGGGGACGGCGACTATGGCTACACCTTC.

The chain combines TRBV7-8 with TRBJ2-7, with 10 bases that match TRBD1. Germline loops: CDR1 SGHVS, CDR2 FQNEAQ. V gave up 4 bases and J gave up 4 bases; unmatched junction bases: 7. The CDR3 runs 15 residues. In nucleotides, the CDR3 is TGTGCCAGCAGCTCGTCCGGGACAGGGGTTTACGAGCAGTACGTC. Its translation is CASSSSGTGVYEQYV.

This sequence joins TRBV20-1 and TRBJ2-5; a weak D match, TRBD2 (6 bases). The germline V and J ends were trimmed by 1 base and 5 bases, with 11 bases remaining between them. The CDR3 is made up of 13 amino acids. Germline-derived CDR1 and CDR2 are DFQATT and SNEGSKA (reference sequence). The CDR3: CSARGLAYETQYF. The CDR3 bases are TGCAGTGCTAGAGGGCTAGCGTACGAGACCCAGTACTTC.

This clonotype was seen a few times. The genes are TRBV9 and TRBJ1-1, with 8 bases fitting TRBD1. The germline gives CDR1 SGDLS, CDR2 YYNGEE. CDR3 size: 15 residues. The trim removed 0 bases at V and 6 bases at J, leaving 7 bases unmatched. The CDR3: CASSVVQGARAEAFF. As DNA, the CDR3 is TGTGCCAGCAGCGTAGTGCAGGGGGCGCGTGCTGAAGCTTTCTTT.

The rearrangement joins TRBV5-1 to TRBJ2-3, with D perhaps matching TRBD1 (5 bases). CDR3 length equals 16 residues. Germline V gives CDR1 SGHRS, CDR2 YFSETQ. V shed 4 bases and J shed 3 bases, with 18 bases lying between them. CDR3 in amino acids: CASSAPTARLTDTQYF. CDR3 DNA sequence: TGCGCCAGCAGCGCACCGACAGCAAGATTAACAGATACGCAGTATTTT. The full variable domain, rest sourced from reference TRBV5-1 and TRBJ2-3, is KAGVTQTPRYLIKTRGQQVTLSCSPISGHRSVSWYQQTPGQGLQFLFEYFSETQRNKGNFPGRFSGRQFSNSRSEMNVSTLELGDSALYLCASSAPTARLTDTQYFGPGTRLTVL.

The chain has TRBV7-2 and TRBJ2-7; possibly TRBD2 for D (6 bases). V gave up 7 bases and J gave up 0 bases, with 16 bases separating them. The germline V gene has CDR1 SGHTA and CDR2 FQGNSA. This CDR3 is built from 15 residues. The CDR3 DNA reads as TGTGCCAGCAACATTAGCCCGCGGGGCTCCTACGAGCAGTACTTC. It translates to CASNISPRGSYEQYF.

This chain connects TRBV5-5 to TRBJ2-5; 7 nucleotides align to TRBD2. The trim removed 0 bases at V and 5 bases at J, leaving 7 bases unmatched. CDR1 and CDR2 from the germline V gene are SGHKS and YYEKEE (reference sequence). The CDR3 has 15 residues. CDR3 nucleotides: TGTGCCAGCAGCTTGGCCCGGACTAGTAGTGAGACCCAGTACTTC. Its translation is CASSLARTSSETQYF.

The chain joins TRBV20-1 to TRBJ2-1; maybe TRBD2 (6 bases). The CDR3 runs to 16 residues. In germline, CDR1 is DFQATT, CDR2 SNEGSKA (reference sequence). V shed 4 bases and J shed 2 bases, with 18 bases lying between them. The CDR3 region has the DNA TGCAGTGCTATGGGTGGATCGGGGGAAACCTACAATGAGCAGTTCTTC. Its protein is CSAMGGSGETYNEQFF.